The present entry profiles one T cell receptor beta chain with its context. As yet, its antigen is unknown. The source of the sample is a study of T-cell memory formation after mild COVID-19. Barcoded TCR alpha and TCR beta cDNA libraries with UMIs came from 5'RACE using constant-segment primers. TCRdb re-derived calls from the 5' RACE reads in MiXCR, one entry per CDR3 protein. The sample lists 550,000 to 650,000 distinct CDR3 sequences; 15% to 20% were seen once. The study's findings and limits: Pre-infection memory already had some responding clones, implying cross-reactive memory joined. Among clones contracting day 15 to 85, CD4/CD8 was balanced, whereas later expanders leaned CD4+. CD4+ contracting clones lay mainly in CM and EM, CD8+ ones in EMRA.

This receptor was taken from an adult woman who had mild COVID-19 (a few samples of this study predate the infection). Cell type and time point are not known. The sample taken for sequencing was PBMCs or a T cell subset sorted from them (not recorded which).

The DNA of the CDR3 is TGCAGTGCTAGAGATGCCGGAAGCTCCTACGAGCAGTACTTC. Translating gives CSARDAGSSYEQYF. The rearrangement links TRBV20-1 to TRBJ2-7; D gene unclear. The germline V and J ends were trimmed by 0 bases and 0 bases, with 9 bases remaining between them. This CDR3 contains 14 residues. CDR1 and CDR2 from the germline V gene are DFQATT and SNEGSKA (reference sequence).